The 21 T cell receptor beta chains in this list originate from one sample, sequenced in a study of response to subunit inactivated influenza vaccine. In TCRdb, the RT-PCR reads were re-called with MiXCR into one record per CDR3 protein. The repertoire holds around 470,000 distinct CDR3 sequences, with approximately 7.8% as singletons. The sample in question was PBMCs from blood, obtained around 2 years after vaccination. Receptors were obtained from a man in his fifties or sixties who received an inactivated influenza vaccine.

This clonotype was seen many times. The chain is built from TRBV10-3 and TRBJ2-7; tentatively, D is TRBD1 (6 bases). The CDR3 has 13 amino acids. With 8 bases removed from V and 5 bases from J, the gap between germline ends came to 16 bases. The germline gives CDR1 ENHRY, CDR2 SYGVKD. The CDR3 protein is CAIRGTSGDEQYF. CDR3 nucleotides: TGTGCCATCCGTGGGACATCGGGCGACGAGCAGTACTTC.

This clonotype appeared a few times. A read error may produce the germline difference seen at one junction end. This sequence joins TRBV7-2 and TRBJ2-7, with 9 bases lining up with TRBD1. CDR3 length equals 14 residues. The germline V gene has CDR1 SGHTA and CDR2 FQGNSA. In nucleotides, the CDR3 is TGCGCCAGCAGCAGAATGGGACAGGGATACGAGCAGTACTTC. As protein: CASSRMGQGYEQYF.

This clonotype has a handful of counts. The chain couples TRBV20-1 to TRBJ1-2, with TRBD1 as a possible D gene (5 bases). The CDR3 is made up of 15 amino acids. The V end lost 1 base, the J end lost 4 bases, and 16 bases lay between the germline ends. Germline assignment: CDR1 DFQATT and CDR2 SNEGSKA (reference sequence). The CDR3 coding sequence is TGCAGTGCTAGAGTCTGGCAGGGCATTTCCTATGGCTACACCTTC. Its translation is CSARVWQGISYGYTF.

V usage is TRBV12-3 or TRBV12-4 and J usage is TRBJ2-7; D gene ambiguous. V was shortened by 5 bases and J by 4 bases, with 15 bases between the two germline ends. The CDR3 contains 14 residues. CDR3 DNA sequence: TGTGCCAGCAGTCTCAAGGAGCAAAAGTACGAGCAGTACTTC. It yields the protein CASSLKEQKYEQYF.

The chain links TRBV12-3 or TRBV12-4 to TRBJ1-1; D call uncertain. Trimming stripped 5 bases from V and 1 base from J, with 8 bases between. The CDR3 contains 13 residues. DNA of the CDR3: TGTGCCAGCAGTCTCTGGAGGAACACTGAAGCTTTCTTT. Amino acids: CASSLWRNTEAFF.

This clonotype has a handful of counts. The chain is built from TRBV19 and TRBJ2-2; D unresolved. The germline V and J ends were trimmed by 10 bases and 1 base, with 10 bases remaining between them. CDR3 length: 13 residues. The germline V gene encodes CDR1 LNHDA and CDR2 SQIVND (reference sequence). This CDR3 is CATRAENTGELFF. The CDR3 DNA reads TGTGCCACTAGGGCAGAGAACACCGGGGAGCTGTTTTTT.

This chain joins TRBV6-5 and TRBJ1-6; D is perhaps TRBD1 (6 bases). The length of the CDR3 is 16 residues. V was clipped by 1 base and J by 7 bases, with 14 bases between them. Germline CDR1 is MNHEY and CDR2 is SVGAGI. The CDR3 region has the DNA TGTGCCAGCAGTTACTTAGGACAGATTACAAATTCACCCCTCCACTTT. As protein: CASSYLGQITNSPLHF.

This chain uses TRBV10-3 with TRBJ1-3, with a weak D call TRBD1 (6 bases). The V and J ends lost 0 bases and 4 bases respectively, with 10 bases between them. Germline CDR1 and CDR2: ENHRY and SYGVKD. CDR3 size: 15 residues. The CDR3 sequence: CAISESGGHGNTIYF. The CDR3 DNA reads TGTGCCATCAGTGAGTCGGGGGGACACGGAAACACCATATATTTT.

This clonotype was seen ten or more times. The J gene is TRBJ2-4, the V gene TRBV20-1, with 12 bases that match TRBD2. V lost 3 bases to trimming and J lost 2 bases; unmatched junction nucleotides: 2. From germline, CDR1 is DFQATT and CDR2 SNEGSKA (reference sequence). The CDR3 is 15 amino acids. The CDR3, as DNA: TGCAGTGCTAGTGGACTAGCGGGGACCAAAAACATTCAGTACTTC. It encodes CSASGLAGTKNIQYF.

CDR3 sequence (DNA): TGTGCCAGCAGCTTGTACAGGAACGAGCAGTACTTC. Translation gives CASSLYRNEQYF. The chain recombines TRBV5-5 with TRBJ2-7; D perhaps matches TRBD1 (5 bases). Per germline, CDR1 SGHKS and CDR2 YYEKEE (reference sequence). Trimming took off 1 base at V and 5 bases at J, with 7 bases between the two ends. CDR3 size: 12 residues.

This clonotype was recorded many times. The rearrangement joins TRBV9 to TRBJ2-5; D remains ambiguous. The germline gives CDR1 SGDLS, CDR2 YYNGEE. The length of the CDR3 is 13 residues. Trimming shortened V by 0 bases and J by 2 bases, and 5 bases separated the two germline ends. The CDR3 nucleotides are TGTGCCAGCAGCGTAGGAGGACAAGAGACCCAGTACTTC. Translating it yields CASSVGGQETQYF. The whole variable domain, remainder taken from reference TRBV9 and TRBJ2-5, is DSGVTQTPKHLITATGQRVTLRCSPRSGDLSVYWYQQSLDQGLQFLIQYYNGEERAKGNILERFSAQQFPDLHSELNLSSLELGDSALYFCASSVGGQETQYFGPGTRLLVL.

This clonotype was found a few times. The chain employs TRBV5-5 and TRBJ2-3, with TRBD1 matching over 9 bases. The germline gives CDR1 SGHKS, CDR2 YYEKEE (reference sequence). The trim removed 4 bases at V and 6 bases at J, leaving 12 bases unmatched. The CDR3 runs 16 residues. CDR3 nucleotides: TGTGCCAGCAGCCCAACGGGACAGGGTTGGGTGGATACGCAGTATTTT. This translates into CASSPTGQGWVDTQYF.

The chain employs TRBV6-6 and TRBJ2-7; D is ambiguous. V was cut by 4 bases and J by 2 bases, with 9 bases left in between. The length of the CDR3 is 13 residues. Germline V gene data show CDR1 as MNHNY and CDR2 as SVGAGI (reference sequence). CDR3 protein: CASSFYPTYEQYF. The CDR3, as DNA: TGTGCCAGCAGTTTTTACCCGACCTACGAGCAGTACTTC.

The gene calls are TRBV11-2 and TRBJ2-7, with TRBD1 matching 7 bases. The ends lost 5 bases at V and 4 bases at J; junction bases unmatched: 11. Germline loops: CDR1 SGHAT, CDR2 FQNNGV. This CDR3 is built from 15 residues. The CDR3 loop is CASSEVRGRVYEQYF. CDR3 DNA sequence: TGTGCCAGCAGCGAGGTTAGGGGGCGCGTATACGAGCAGTACTTC. The whole variable domain, filled in from reference TRBV11-2 and TRBJ2-7, reads EAGVAQSPRYKIIEKRQSVAFWCNPISGHATLYWYQQILGQGPKLLIQFQNNGVVDDSQLPKDRFSAERLKGVDSTLKIQPAKLEDSAVYLCASSEVRGRVYEQYFGPGTRLTVT.

This clonotype was observed a handful of times. This chain connects TRBV19 to TRBJ1-1; 8 nucleotides match TRBD1. The CDR3 has 15 amino acids. Germline V gene lookup returns CDR1 LNHDA and CDR2 SQIVND (reference sequence). V lost 2 bases to trimming and J lost 5 bases; unmatched junction nucleotides: 7. This CDR3 is CASSISHRGGTEAFF. The CDR3 nucleotides read TGTGCCAGTAGTATATCCCACAGGGGGGGTACTGAAGCTTTCTTT.

This clonotype occurred a few times. This chain joins TRBV20-1 and TRBJ2-1; 10 nucleotides match TRBD2. There are 14 residues in the CDR3. Losses at the gene ends were 8 bases for V and 4 bases for J; bases not matched to a gene: 8. Germline CDR1 and CDR2: DFQATT and SNEGSKA (reference sequence). CDR3 sequence (DNA): TGCAGTAGGAGGACTAGCGGACTGTACAATGAGCAGTTCTTC. Translation gives CSRRTSGLYNEQFF.

Many counts were recorded for this clonotype. This sequence joins TRBV5-1 and TRBJ2-1; tentative D call: TRBD2 (5 bases). V lost 0 bases and J 9 bases, leaving 13 bases between the germline ends. Germline lookup yields CDR1 SGHRS and CDR2 YFSETQ. The CDR3 is made up of 14 amino acids. The CDR3 DNA follows: TGCGCCAGCAGCTTGGGTGAAAAGCGGAGTGAGCAGTTCTTC. It is translated as CASSLGEKRSEQFF.

The sample holds many counts of this clonotype. J is TRBJ1-2 and V is TRBV3-1, with TRBD1 identical over 9 bases. The CDR3 covers 12 residues. The J segment lost 8 bases and the V segment lost 8 bases, leaving 6 bases of the junction unmatched. CDR1 and CDR2 from the germline V gene are LGHDT and YNNKEL (reference sequence). The CDR3 region has the DNA TGTGCCAGCTATCGACAGGGGGGAGGCTACACCTTC. It codes for CASYRQGGGYTF.

At least ten counts were recorded for this clonotype. The chain has TRBV6-2 or TRBV6-3 and TRBJ2-1, with TRBD2 matching over 11 bases. V shed 8 bases and J 7 bases; nucleotides not matched to a gene: 7. From germline, CDR1 is MNHEY and CDR2 SVGEGT. There are 14 residues in the CDR3. CDR3 in amino acids: CASGLAGGTNEQFF. Here the CDR3 DNA reads TGTGCCAGCGGGCTAGCGGGAGGAACGAATGAGCAGTTCTTC.

This clonotype has only a few counts. The J gene is TRBJ2-5, the V gene TRBV10-2; D unclear. Germline assignment: CDR1 WSHSY and CDR2 SAAADI. The CDR3 contains 10 residues. Trimming took 8 bases from V and 3 from J, leaving 4 bases between them. CDR3 coding DNA: TGCGCCAGCGAGAAAGAGACCCAGTACTTC. The encoded protein is CASEKETQYF.

The chain is built from TRBV11-2 and TRBJ2-1, with 9 positions matching TRBD1. Germline V gene data show CDR1 as SGHAT and CDR2 as FQNNGV. V gave up 5 bases and J gave up 5 bases; unmatched junction bases: 16. CDR3 size: 18 residues. This chain's CDR3 is CASSPGQGEVLGNNEQFF. The DNA for the CDR3 is TGTGCCAGCAGCCCGGGACAGGGAGAAGTCCTCGGGAACAATGAGCAGTTCTTC. Full variable domain (missing parts from reference TRBV11-2 and TRBJ2-1): EAGVAQSPRYKIIEKRQSVAFWCNPISGHATLYWYQQILGQGPKLLIQFQNNGVVDDSQLPKDRFSAERLKGVDSTLKIQPAKLEDSAVYLCASSPGQGEVLGNNEQFFGPGTRLTVL.